A selection of T cell receptor beta chains follows, all from one sample in a study of blood T cell repertoires in COVID-19. This table comes from immunoSEQ multiplex PCR, and its TCRdb copy is limited to in-frame clones, with some not included. Of over 100,000 clones in the sample, 86% were seen once. The material sequenced was peripheral blood. All receptors derive from a middle-aged man with acute or convalescent COVID-19. CDR3s leave out the opening cysteine and the closing phenylalanine or tryptophan. The size entry is marked missing in some rows and otherwise reads once, few, many or a size class.

J gene: TRBJ1-2; clone size: -; V gene: TRBV6-2/TRBV6-3; CDR3 protein: ASSYSAGQVGYT
J gene: TRBJ2-1; clone size: -; V gene: TRBV11-3; CDR3 protein: ASSLAGEYEQF
J gene: TRBJ1-4; clone size: few; V gene: TRBV30; CDR3 protein: AWSLGGISEKLF
J gene: TRBJ1-2; clone size: once; V gene: TRBV30; CDR3 protein: AWSGGGEKGYT
J gene: TRBJ2-5; clone size: -; V gene: TRBV21-1; CDR3 protein: ASSNARETRTSGRAKQETQY
J gene: TRBJ1-3; clone size: -; V gene: TRBV19; CDR3 protein: ASTMGHISSGNTIY
J gene: TRBJ1-2; clone size: -; V gene: TRBV4-1; CDR3 protein: ASSQAGGSGYT
J gene: TRBJ1-1; clone size: -; V gene: TRBV19; CDR3 protein: ASSYDTMNTEAF
J gene: TRBJ1-2; clone size: -; V gene: TRBV19; CDR3 protein: ASYTGNYGYT
J gene: TRBJ2-7; clone size: -; V gene: TRBV20-1; CDR3 protein: SWGTVYEQY
J gene: TRBJ2-7; clone size: -; V gene: TRBV29-1; CDR3 protein: SVEFGYEQY
J gene: TRBJ1-1; clone size: -; V gene: TRBV7-9; CDR3 protein: ASTKRTVMNTEAF
J gene: TRBJ2-1; clone size: -; V gene: TRBV2; CDR3 protein: ASSEPTTPSYNEQF
J gene: TRBJ1-1; clone size: -; V gene: TRBV11-3; CDR3 protein: ASSQTGESTEAF
J gene: TRBJ1-5; clone size: few; V gene: TRBV19; CDR3 protein: ASSMGQGAYQPQH
J gene: TRBJ1-2; clone size: -; V gene: TRBV5-8; CDR3 protein: ASSLAGGVYYGYT
J gene: TRBJ2-2; clone size: few; V gene: TRBV30; CDR3 protein: AWSQIAGRTGELF
J gene: TRBJ2-5; clone size: -; V gene: TRBV2; CDR3 protein: ASSLAGVEETQY
J gene: TRBJ2-1; clone size: -; V gene: TRBV14; CDR3 protein: ASMVTRGYNEQF
J gene: TRBJ1-4; clone size: few; V gene: TRBV6-5; CDR3 protein: ASSYNRANEKLF